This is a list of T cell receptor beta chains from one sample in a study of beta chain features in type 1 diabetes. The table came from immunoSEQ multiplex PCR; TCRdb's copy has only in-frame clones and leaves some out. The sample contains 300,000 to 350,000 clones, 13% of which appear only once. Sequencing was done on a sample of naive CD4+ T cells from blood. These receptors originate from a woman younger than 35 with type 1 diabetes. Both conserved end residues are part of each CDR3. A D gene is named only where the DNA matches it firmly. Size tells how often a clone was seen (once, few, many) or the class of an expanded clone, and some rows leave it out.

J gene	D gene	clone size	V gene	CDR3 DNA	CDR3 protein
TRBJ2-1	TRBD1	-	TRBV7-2	TGTGCCAGCAGCTCAATAGGGGGACAGCTTACCAATGAGCAGTTCTTC	CASSSIGGQLTNEQFF
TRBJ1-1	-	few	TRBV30	TGTGCCTTACTAGACAGGCGATACACTGAAGCTTTCTTT	CALLDRRYTEAFF
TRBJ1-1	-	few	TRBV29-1	TGCAGCGTTGAAAGCCAGGGTAGCATGAACACTGAAGCTTTCTTT	CSVESQGSMNTEAFF
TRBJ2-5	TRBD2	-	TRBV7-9	TGTGCCAGCAGCCGCTCCGGGGCTAGCGGGAGTAATCGGGAGACCCAGTACTTC	CASSRSGASGSNRETQYF
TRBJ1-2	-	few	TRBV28	TGTGCCAGCAGGGGGGGGTGGGGAGAAGGCTACACCTTC	CASRGGWGEGYTF
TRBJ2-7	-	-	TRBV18	TGTGCCAGCTCATCCGCCTACGAGCAGTACTTC	CASSSAYEQYF
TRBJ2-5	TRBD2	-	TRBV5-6	TGTGCCAGCAGCTCTTATACTAGCGGGAGGACGTACTTC	CASSSYTSGRTYF
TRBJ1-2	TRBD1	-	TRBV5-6	TGTGCCAGCAGAAGTCCGGGACAGGGATACTATGGCTACACCTTC	CASRSPGQGYYGYTF
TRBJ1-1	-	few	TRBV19	TGTGCCAGTAGTACCCCCGGGGGGGAGAACACTGAAGCTTTCTTT	CASSTPGGENTEAFF
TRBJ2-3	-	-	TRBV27	TGTGCCATAAAGGAGCGTCCCTTCACAGATACGCAGTATTTT	CAIKERPFTDTQYF
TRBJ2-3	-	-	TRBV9	TGTGCCAGCAGCGTAGCAAGCGGGAGCACAGATACGCAGTATTTT	CASSVASGSTDTQYF
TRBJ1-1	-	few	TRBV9	TGTGCCAGCAGCGTCACCGGGACATTACTGAACACTGAAGCTTTCTTT	CASSVTGTLLNTEAFF
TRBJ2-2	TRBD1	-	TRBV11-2	TGTGCCAGCAGGCCGGGACAGGGGGCCCGGGGGGAGCTGTTTTTT	CASRPGQGARGELFF
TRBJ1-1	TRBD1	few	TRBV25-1	TGTGCCAGCAGTGTCCGCAGGGGGTCTGAAGCTTTCTTT	CASSVRRGSEAFF
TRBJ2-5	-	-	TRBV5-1	TGCGCCAGCAGCCCGAGGGAATCCGAGACCCAGTACTTC	CASSPRESETQYF
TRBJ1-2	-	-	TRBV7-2	TGTGCCAGCAGCTTATACAGGGATGGCTACACCTTC	CASSLYRDGYTF
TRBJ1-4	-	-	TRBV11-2	TGTGCCAGCACCTCCGCACAGACAAATGAAAAACTGTTTTTT	CASTSAQTNEKLFF
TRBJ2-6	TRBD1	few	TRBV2	TGTGCCAGCAGTGTTGGGACAGGGGGCGTTGGGGCCAACGTCCTGACTTTC	CASSVGTGGVGANVLTF
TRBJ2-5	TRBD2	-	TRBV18	TGTGCCAGCTCACCATCCCAAGCTAGCGGGAGCCAAGAGACCCAGTACTTC	CASSPSQASGSQETQYF
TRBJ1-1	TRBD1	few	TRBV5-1	TGCGCCAGCAGCCCTCGGACAGGGAACACTGAAGCTTTCTTT	CASSPRTGNTEAFF
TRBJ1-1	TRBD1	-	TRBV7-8	TGTGCCAGCAGGTATACAGGGGGTGCGGCGATGAACACTGAAGCTTTCTTT	CASRYTGGAAMNTEAFF
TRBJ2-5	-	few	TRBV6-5	TGTGCCAGCAGTTACTCGAAAAGTCAGGGTATGGAGACCCAGTACTTC	CASSYSKSQGMETQYF
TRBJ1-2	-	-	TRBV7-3	TGTGCCAGCAGCTTATCGGGAGCTAATGGCTACACCTTC	CASSLSGANGYTF
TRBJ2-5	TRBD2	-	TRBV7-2	TGTGCCAGCAGCTTAGATGGCGGGGGGTTCCGAGAGACCCAGTACTTC	CASSLDGGGFRETQYF
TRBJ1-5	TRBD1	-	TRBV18	TGTGCCAGCTCACAGGGGGCGCGTCAGCCCCAGCATTTT	CASSQGARQPQHF
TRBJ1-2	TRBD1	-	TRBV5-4	TGTGCCAGCAGCCAAGGCGGGACAGGGGGCGGCTATGGCTACACCTTC	CASSQGGTGGGYGYTF
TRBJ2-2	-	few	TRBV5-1	TGCGCCAGCAGCTTGGAGCGAAGCGGCGGGGAGCTGTTTTTT	CASSLERSGGELFF
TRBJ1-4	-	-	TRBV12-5	TGTGCTAGTGCCTTCGGGGACATTAGGGTACCAGGTAGCGAAAAACTGTTTTTT	CASAFGDIRVPGSEKLFF
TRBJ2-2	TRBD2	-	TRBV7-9	TGTGCCAGCAGCTTAGCGTCGGCGGGAGGGCCAGCCGGGGAGCTGTTTTTT	CASSLASAGGPAGELFF
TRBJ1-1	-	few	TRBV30	TGTGCCTGGAGTGTGGCCAGGGAAGCTTTCTTT	CAWSVAREAFF
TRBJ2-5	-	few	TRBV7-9	TGTGCCAGCAGCACACCCCGCGGCAACCAAGAGACCCAGTACTTC	CASSTPRGNQETQYF
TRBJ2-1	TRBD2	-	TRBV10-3	TGTGCCATCAGTGCCAGCGGGAGAGCATACAATGAGCAGTTCTTC	CAISASGRAYNEQFF
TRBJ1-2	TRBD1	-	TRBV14	TGTGCCAGCAGCCAACCGGGACAGGGTGTCGGCGGCTACACCTTC	CASSQPGQGVGGYTF
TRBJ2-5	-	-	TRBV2	TGTGCCAGCAGTGGCCAGGGTCAAGAGACCCAGTACTTC	CASSGQGQETQYF
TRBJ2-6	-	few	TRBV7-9	TGTGCCAGCAGCTTAAGGACACCCTCTGGGGCCAACGTCCTGACTTTC	CASSLRTPSGANVLTF
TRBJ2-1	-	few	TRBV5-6	TGTGCCAGCAGCGGGGGGACCGCTAAGCAGTTCTTC	CASSGGTAKQFF
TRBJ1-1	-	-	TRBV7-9	TGTGCCAGCAGCTTACACGGGGGTGGAGGGAACACTGAAGCTTTCTTT	CASSLHGGGGNTEAFF
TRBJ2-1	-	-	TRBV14	TGTGCCAGCAGCCAAGATAATTCCTACAATGAGCAGTTCTTC	CASSQDNSYNEQFF
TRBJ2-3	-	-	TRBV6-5	TGTGCCAGCAGTTTTTCGAGCGTCTCAGATACGCAGTATTTT	CASSFSSVSDTQYF
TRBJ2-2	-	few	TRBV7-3	TGTGCCAGCAGCTTAACAACAGCCGCGAACACCGGGGAGCTGTTTTTT	CASSLTTAANTGELFF
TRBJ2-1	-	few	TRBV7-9	TGTGCCAGCAGCCAGGCCTATGAGCAGTTCTTC	CASSQAYEQFF
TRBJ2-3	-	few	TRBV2	TGTGCCAGCAGAAGGGACACCACAGGGCAGTATTTT	CASRRDTTGQYF
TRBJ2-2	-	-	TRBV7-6	TGTGCCAGCAGCTTAGAACTTGGACAGAAGAACACCGGGGAGCTGTTTTTT	CASSLELGQKNTGELFF
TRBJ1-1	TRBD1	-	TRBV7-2	TGTGCCAGCAGCATCACACAGGGGGCCGCCACTGAAGCTTTCTTT	CASSITQGAATEAFF
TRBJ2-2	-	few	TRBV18	TGTGCCAGCTCACCACCGATTCGGACTTACACCGGGGAGCTGTTTTTT	CASSPPIRTYTGELFF
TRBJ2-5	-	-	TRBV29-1	TGCAGCGTTCCCCGCCCGGAACAGAAAGAGACCCAGTACTTC	CSVPRPEQKETQYF
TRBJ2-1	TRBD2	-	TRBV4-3	TGCGCCAGCAGCCGTGGACTAGCGGGAGGTTCCGGTGAGCAGTTCTTC	CASSRGLAGGSGEQFF
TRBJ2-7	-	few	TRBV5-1	TGCGCCAGCCGACGCTCCCGGGACTCAAAGTCCTACTTC	CASRRSRDSKSYF
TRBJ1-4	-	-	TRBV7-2	TGTGCCAGCAGCTTCCAGTCCGGGAATGAAAAACTGTTTTTT	CASSFQSGNEKLFF
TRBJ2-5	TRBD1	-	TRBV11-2	TGTGCCAGCAGCCCGTCCGGGGACAGGGTTCTTGAGACCCAGTACTTC	CASSPSGDRVLETQYF
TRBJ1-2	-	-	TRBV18	TGTGCCAGCTCCCCAGGGCCCGGGGGGTCCGTTGGCTACACCTTC	CASSPGPGGSVGYTF